The 16 T cell receptor beta chains presented below share a single source sample, sequenced in a study of identical twins. Each CDR3 protein is one row after TCRdb ran MiXCR on the 5' RACE reads. Altogether around 240,000 distinct CDR3 sequences are present, under 12% being singletons, with the ten largest covering approximately 11%. The sample comprised memory T cells sorted from blood. The origin of the receptors is a man aged 50-60 years in good health.

This clonotype was observed at least ten times. The rearrangement links TRBV4-2 to TRBJ1-1, with TRBD1 matching over 11 bases. Trimming removed 3 bases from V and 5 bases from J; junction bases left unmatched: 2. Germline V gene sequence: CDR1 LGHNA, CDR2 YNFKEQ. The CDR3 loop spans 14 amino acids. The CDR3 nucleotides are TGTGCCAGCAGCCAGGGACAGGGGGTGACTGAAGCTTTCTTT. This codes for CASSQGQGVTEAFF.

This clonotype came up a few times. The V gene is TRBV20-1, the J gene TRBJ2-5, with D possibly TRBD1 on 5 matching bases. Per germline, CDR1 DFQATT and CDR2 SNEGSKA (reference sequence). The V end lost 3 bases, the J end lost 4 bases, and 6 bases lay between the germline ends. The CDR3 is made up of 11 amino acids. The CDR3 is CSARGLETQYF. CDR3 nucleotide sequence: TGCAGTGCTAGGGGGCTAGAGACCCAGTACTTC.

The chain is built from TRBV11-2 and TRBJ2-5; 14 bases fit TRBD2. The germline CDR1 and CDR2 sequences are SGHAT and FQNNGV. The length of the CDR3 is 15 residues. V lost 3 bases, J lost 7 bases, and 4 bases stayed unmatched. The CDR3 DNA is TGTGCCAGCAGCTTGGGACTAGCGGGGGAGGGGACCCAGTACTTC. Residues: CASSLGLAGEGTQYF.

This clonotype was counted many times. V is TRBV24-1 and J is TRBJ2-3, with 9 bases fitting TRBD2. The J segment lost 2 bases and the V segment lost 5 bases, leaving 7 bases of the junction unmatched. Germline V CDR1 and CDR2: KGHDR, SFDVKD. There are 16 residues in the CDR3. CDR3 region: CATSAKLAGSTDTQYF. CDR3 nucleotides: TGTGCCACCAGTGCAAAACTAGCGGGCTCCACAGATACGCAGTATTTT.

This clonotype was observed a handful of times. V usage is TRBV29-1 and J usage is TRBJ2-7; D gene unclear. The germline V gene has CDR1 SQVTM and CDR2 ANQGSEA. CDR3 size: 14 residues. With 1 base removed from V and 3 bases from J, the gap between germline ends came to 13 bases. The DNA for the CDR3 is TGCAGCGTTGAAGGACGCGGAAAAGGCTACGAGCAGTACTTC. Encoded protein: CSVEGRGKGYEQYF.

This clonotype was seen many times. The chain couples TRBV2 to TRBJ1-1, with 7 nucleotides matching TRBD1. Germline V CDR1 and CDR2: SNHLY, FYNNEI. Trimming cost V 2 bases and J 4 bases; bases outside gene matches: 10. This CDR3 has 16 residues. The CDR3 nucleotides are TGTGCCAGCAGTGAATCAGGACAGGCGTTAAGCACTGAAGCTTTCTTT. Its translation: CASSESGQALSTEAFF.

This clonotype was seen repeatedly, ten times or more. This rearrangement joins TRBV20-1 to TRBJ2-5, with 7 bases lining up with TRBD2. Germline trimming cut 5 bases from V and 4 bases from J; bases unmatched to any gene: 13. The germline gives CDR1 DFQATT, CDR2 SNEGSKA (reference sequence). The CDR3 consists of 15 residues. CDR3 DNA sequence: TGCAGTGCTCCCCGGGGAGGGCGGATAGGAGAGACCCAGTACTTC. This encodes CSAPRGGRIGETQYF.

The chain couples TRBV2 to TRBJ2-7; possibly TRBD1 for D (6 bases). The V gene's germline CDR1 is SNHLY and CDR2 FYNNEI. V shed 3 bases and J shed 2 bases, with 8 bases lying between them. The CDR3 is 13 residues long. CDR3 nucleotides: TGTGCCAGCAGTGAGGACAGAACCTACGAGCAGTACTTC. Translating it yields CASSEDRTYEQYF.

This clonotype was counted many times. The V and J genes are TRBV4-2 and TRBJ2-4, with D possibly being TRBD2 (5 bases). V lost 0 bases and J 0 bases, leaving 12 bases between the germline ends. The CDR3 consists of 17 residues. Germline CDR1 LGHNA, CDR2 YNFKEQ. The DNA for the CDR3 is TGTGCCAGCAGCCAAGAACTGGGAGTTTTAGCCAAAAACATTCAGTACTTC. Translating gives CASSQELGVLAKNIQYF.

The chain uses TRBV9 and TRBJ2-7; D is perhaps TRBD1 (5 bases). With 0 bases removed from V and 4 bases from J, the gap between germline ends came to 8 bases. CDR3 length: 13 amino acids. Germline V CDR1 and CDR2: SGDLS, YYNGEE. The CDR3, as DNA: TGTGCCAGCAGCGTAGAGGGGCGGTACGAGCAGTACTTC. As protein: CASSVEGRYEQYF.

This clonotype was seen a single time. The chain employs TRBV6-1 and TRBJ2-1; TRBD2 aligns across 13 bases. Germline V lookup: CDR1 MNHNS, CDR2 SASEGT. This CDR3 region has 15 residues. With V trimmed by 7 bases and J by 7 bases, 7 bases remained unmatched. As DNA, the CDR3 is TGTGCCAGCACGACTAGCGGGAGGAGGGGGAATGAGCAGTTCTTC. Translating it yields CASTTSGRRGNEQFF.

This chain links TRBV10-1 with TRBJ2-4; either TRBD1 or TRBD2 may supply D (6 bases each). V dropped 4 bases and J dropped 0 bases, with 19 bases sitting between them. Germline V gives CDR1 WNHNN, CDR2 SYGVQD (reference sequence). The CDR3 covers 18 residues. The CDR3 loop reads CASSGPPFGGLAKNIQYF. The CDR3 coding sequence is TGCGCCAGCAGTGGCCCCCCTTTCGGGGGCCTAGCCAAAAACATTCAGTACTTC.

The chain couples TRBV27 to TRBJ2-7, with 7 bases that match TRBD1. Germline-derived CDR1 and CDR2 are MNHEY and SMNVEV (reference sequence). With V trimmed by 7 bases and J by 2 bases, 8 bases remained unmatched. This CDR3 has 14 residues. CDR3 nucleotides: TGTGCCAGCACTTCACTGACAGGGACCTACGAGCAGTACTTC. This translates into CASTSLTGTYEQYF.

This clonotype was seen a few times. The genes are TRBV7-8 and TRBJ2-7; 9 bases line up with TRBD1. With 6 bases clipped from V and 1 base from J, the junction kept 13 bases outside the gene matches. The germline CDR1 and CDR2 sequences are SGHVS and FQNEAQ. The CDR3 loop spans 17 amino acids. CDR3 coding DNA: TGTGCCAGCAGTCCGTCAGGGACAGGGTTCCCGTCCTACGAGCAGTACTTC. Translation gives CASSPSGTGFPSYEQYF.

This chain connects TRBV3-1 to TRBJ2-1; 9 bases align to TRBD2. The germline CDR1 and CDR2 sequences are LGHDT and YNNKEL (reference sequence). This CDR3 region has 18 residues. The V gene end was trimmed by 3 bases and the J gene end by 0 bases; junction bases not matched to a gene: 9. CDR3 sequence: CASSHHRLAVSSYNEQFF. The DNA for the CDR3 is TGTGCCAGCAGCCATCATCGACTAGCGGTGAGCTCCTACAATGAGCAGTTCTTC.

This clonotype has at least ten counts. V gene TRBV5-1 combines with J gene TRBJ2-7; weak D call: TRBD1 (6 bases). The ends were cut back, 3 bases at V and 5 bases at J, with 15 bases in the middle. The germline V gene encodes CDR1 SGHRS and CDR2 YFSETQ. This CDR3 comprises 14 residues. CDR3 in amino acids: CASSYPRTDDEQYF. Written as DNA, the CDR3 is TGCGCCAGCAGCTATCCCCGGACAGACGACGAGCAGTACTTC.